These 5 T cell receptor beta chains originate from one sample sequenced in a study of OX40 agonist ivuxolimab in advanced cancers. Generated by immunoSEQ multiplex PCR, the TCRdb table keeps only in-frame clones and is missing some. The sample has around 100,000 clones, around 90% seen once. This material consisted of CD4+ or CD8+ T cells sorted from blood, taken in a trial of the OX40 agonist ivuxolimab. The receptors derive from an adult with an advanced solid tumor such as melanoma, head and neck, liver or kidney cancer.

The genes are TRBV9 and TRBJ1-1; weak D call: TRBD1 (6 bases). The germline V gene encodes CDR1 SGDLS and CDR2 YYNGEE. The CDR3 extends over 13 amino acids. V lost 0 bases and J lost 5, with 8 bases in between. The CDR3 sequence: CASSVERGTEAFF. DNA of the CDR3: TGTGCCAGCAGCGTAGAAAGGGGGACTGAAGCTTTCTTT.

The rearrangement uses TRBV28 and TRBJ2-7; TRBD1 aligns across 7 bases. The germline V gene encodes CDR1 MDHEN and CDR2 SYDVKM. The CDR3 length is 14 residues. The V segment lost 6 bases and the J segment 2 bases; nucleotides outside the gene matches: 7. CDR3 sequence (DNA): TGTGCCAGCAGCCCGGGACAGACCACCTACGAGCAGTACTTC. Residues: CASSPGQTTYEQYF.

The V gene is TRBV27, the J gene TRBJ2-7; D remains ambiguous. CDR3 length: 9 residues. Germline-derived CDR1 and CDR2 are MNHEY and SMNVEV (reference sequence). V lost 8 bases and J lost 5, with 4 bases in between. CDR3 DNA: TGTGCCAGCGACCACGAGCAGTACTTC. It codes for CASDHEQYF.

Concerning this clone itself: The sample has other DNA sequences that encode this CDR3 too. This chain uses TRBV5-1 with TRBJ2-6; D call uncertain. CDR3 length equals 14 residues. Germline CDR1 and CDR2: SGHRS and YFSETQ. Trimming pared 0 bases from V and 1 base from J, leaving 2 bases between. CDR3 protein: CASSLGSGANVLTF. The CDR3, as DNA: TGCGCCAGCAGCTTGGGTTCTGGGGCCAACGTCCTGACTTTC.

V is TRBV7-9 and J is TRBJ2-5, with 9 bases lining up with TRBD1. With V trimmed by 5 bases and J by 0 bases, 7 bases remained unmatched. Per germline, CDR1 SEHNR and CDR2 FQNEAQ (reference sequence). The CDR3 runs to 16 residues. Written as DNA, the CDR3 is TGTGCCAGCAGCCGGGGGACAGGGAACTACCAAGAGACCCAGTACTTC. It yields the protein CASSRGTGNYQETQYF.